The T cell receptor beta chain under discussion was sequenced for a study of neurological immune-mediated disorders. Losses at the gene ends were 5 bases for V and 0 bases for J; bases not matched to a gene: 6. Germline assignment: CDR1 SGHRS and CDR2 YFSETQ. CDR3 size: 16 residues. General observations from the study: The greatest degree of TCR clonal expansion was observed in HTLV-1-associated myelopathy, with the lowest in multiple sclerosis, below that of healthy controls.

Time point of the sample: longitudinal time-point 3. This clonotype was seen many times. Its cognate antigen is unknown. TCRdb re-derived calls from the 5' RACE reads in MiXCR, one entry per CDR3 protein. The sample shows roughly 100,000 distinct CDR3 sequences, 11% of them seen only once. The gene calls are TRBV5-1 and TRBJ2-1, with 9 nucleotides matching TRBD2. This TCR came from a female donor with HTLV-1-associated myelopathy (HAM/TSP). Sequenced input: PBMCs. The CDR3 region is CASRSLAGSSYNEQFF. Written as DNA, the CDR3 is TGCGCCAGCAGATCCCTAGCGGGGAGCTCCTACAATGAGCAGTTCTTC. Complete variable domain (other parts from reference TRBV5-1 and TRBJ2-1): KAGVTQTPRYLIKTRGQQVTLSCSPISGHRSVSWYQQTPGQGLQFLFEYFSETQRNKGNFPGRFSGRQFSNSRSEMNVSTLELGDSALYLCASRSLAGSSYNEQFFGPGTRLTVL.